Shown below are 27 T cell receptor beta chains from a single sample sequenced in a study of shared clonotypes between healthy human individuals (dated by TCRdb to 2020 to 2022). Library construction relied on the immunoSEQ multiplex PCR assay. This immuneACCESS table, as held by TCRdb, lists in-frame sequences with V and J called but not all clones. Of the missing ones, under half trace to an unresolved V gene in checked studies; the others have no known cause. Here the sample has around 440,000 clones; roughly three quarters occur a single time. The ten top clones hold more than 10% of the sample. Sequencing input: PBMCs. The receptors stem from a middle-aged woman in good health. Some clones in this sample may be carry-over from other donors' samples.

This chain links TRBV4-1 with TRBJ2-2, with D perhaps matching TRBD1 (5 bases). Trimming stripped 2 bases from V and 0 bases from J, with 10 bases between. There are 16 residues in the CDR3. Germline V gene sequence: CDR1 MGHRA, CDR2 YSYEKL. This CDR3 is CASSQFRTSNTGELFF. The CDR3 DNA reads TGCGCCAGCAGCCAATTCAGGACATCGAACACCGGGGAGCTGTTTTTT.

The chain employs TRBV5-4 and TRBJ2-7, with 11 nucleotides matching TRBD1. CDR3 length: 14 amino acids. In germline, CDR1 is SGHNT, CDR2 YYREEE (reference sequence). V lost 4 bases to trimming and J lost 7 bases; unmatched junction nucleotides: 7. This chain's CDR3 is CASSRRDRGFEQYF. In DNA, the CDR3 is TGTGCCAGCAGCCGGAGGGACAGGGGGTTTGAGCAGTACTTC.

The chain is built from TRBV10-3 and TRBJ1-2; D call uncertain. This CDR3 is 15 amino acids long. V was pared by 4 bases and J by 0 bases, with 12 bases between. Germline values: CDR1 ENHRY, CDR2 SYGVKD. The CDR3 sequence: CAISVLGTSNYGYTF. The CDR3 DNA reads TGTGCCATCAGTGTCTTGGGCACCTCTAACTATGGCTACACCTTC.

This clone was found once. The CDR3 region is CASSPEAGAADTQYF. DNA of the CDR3: TGTGCCAGCAGCCCCGAGGCGGGAGCGGCGGATACGCAGTATTTT. This chain connects TRBV5-4 to TRBJ2-3; 7 bases are a match to TRBD2. CDR3 length equals 15 residues. Trimming took 4 bases from V and 6 from J; bases not matched to a gene: 11. Germline V gene lookup returns CDR1 SGHNT and CDR2 YYREEE (reference sequence).

In the case of this clone: It may be a read error: a sequence one base away is much more abundant. The rearrangement links TRBV6-1 to TRBJ2-2, with TRBD1 matching over 8 bases. This CDR3 spans 15 amino acids. Germline lookup yields CDR1 MNHNS and CDR2 SASEGT. V shed 5 bases, J shed 13 bases, and the junction held 15 bases outside the gene matches. In DNA, the CDR3 is TGTGCCAGCAGTCCGGGACAGGAGTCACCGGGGAGGCTGTTTTTT. This codes for CASSPGQESPGRLFF.

The rearrangement joins TRBV9 to TRBJ2-5; D possibly matches TRBD1 or TRBD2 (6 bases each). This CDR3 comprises 15 residues. Trimming took 4 bases from V and 5 from J, leaving 18 bases between them. Germline CDR1 is SGDLS and CDR2 is YYNGEE. CDR3 protein: CASSTGTRSGETQYF. The CDR3 DNA sequence: TGTGCCAGCAGCACAGGGACTCGCTCGGGGGAGACCCAGTACTTC.

V usage is TRBV10-3 and J usage is TRBJ1-1; no clear D. From germline, CDR1 is ENHRY and CDR2 SYGVKD. The CDR3 spans 11 residues. V shed 3 bases and J shed 12 bases, with 11 bases lying between them. Here the CDR3 reads CAISEDSVTFF. CDR3 DNA sequence: TGTGCCATCAGTGAAGACTCTGTTACTTTCTTT.

The rearrangement uses TRBV19 and TRBJ2-1, with 8 bases matching TRBD2. CDR1 LNHDA and CDR2 SQIVND come from the germline V gene (reference sequence). CDR3 length: 14 residues. After removal of 4 bases from V and 6 bases from J, the junction contained 5 bases not matched to a gene. In DNA, the CDR3 is TGTGCCAGTAGTACACCGGGACTAGTCAATGAGCAGTTCTTC. Its protein product is CASSTPGLVNEQFF.

The chain has TRBV5-1 and TRBJ2-5; possibly TRBD1 for D (6 bases). The closer fit of TRBJ2-7 to the DNA end suggests the J call may be wrong. Per the germline V gene, CDR1 is SGHRS and CDR2 is YFSETQ. CDR3 size: 16 residues. CDR3 loop: CASSLSGVIGLYEQYF. The CDR3 DNA sequence: TGCGCCAGCAGCTTGTCAGGGGTGATTGGATTGTACGAGCAGTACTTC.

The V and J genes are TRBV18 and TRBJ2-7; tentative D call: TRBD2 (5 bases). The CDR3 length is 13 residues. The germline V gene encodes CDR1 KGHSH and CDR2 LQKENI. The V gene lost 3 bases and the J gene lost 7 bases, with 13 bases spanning the gap. The CDR3 protein is CASSPLGAFEQYF. Here the CDR3 DNA reads TGTGCCAGCTCACCTCTGGGAGCCTTTGAGCAGTACTTC.

On this clone: This sequence is one base from a far larger clone and is likely a read error. Additional DNA sequences in this sample encode the identical CDR3. The J gene is TRBJ1-2, the V gene TRBV18; D remains unclear. There are 15 residues in the CDR3. Per the germline V gene, CDR1 is KGHSH and CDR2 is LQKENI. Trimming removed 1 base at V and 0 bases at J, with 9 bases between. The CDR3 sequence: CASSPLPSPNYGYTF. The DNA for the CDR3 is TGTGCCAGCTCACCACTCCCCAGCCCTAACTATGGCTACACCTTC.

This clone was detected only a few times. The sample carries other DNA sequences with the same CDR3. This sequence joins TRBV18 and TRBJ1-5; D not certain. Looked up from germline, CDR1 is KGHSH and CDR2 is LQKENI. The CDR3 is 13 amino acids. V was shortened by 2 bases and J by 4 bases, with 6 bases between the two germline ends. The CDR3 loop is CASSPGRNQPQHF. CDR3 sequence (DNA): TGTGCCAGCTCACCAGGCAGAAATCAGCCCCAGCATTTT.

The chain combines TRBV4-3 with TRBJ1-1; D possibly corresponds to TRBD1 (6 bases). The germline V gene encodes CDR1 LGHNA and CDR2 YSLEER. The CDR3 is 14 residues long. Trimming took off 7 bases at V and 3 bases at J, with 15 bases between the two ends. CDR3 nucleotides: TGCGCCAGCAATCCACAGGGAGGGGACACTGAAGCTTTCTTT. This codes for CASNPQGGDTEAFF.

This clone appeared a single time. The chain links TRBV5-1 to TRBJ2-5, with 12 bases identical to TRBD2. CDR1 SGHRS and CDR2 YFSETQ come from the germline V gene. The CDR3 has 14 residues. The junction had 4 bases not matched to a gene; V was cut back by 5 bases and J by 5 bases. CDR3: CASRRTSGAETQYF. The DNA of the CDR3 is TGCGCCAGCAGACGGACTAGCGGGGCGGAGACCCAGTACTTC.

The count of this clone is one. The chain links TRBV11-2 to TRBJ2-5, with 7 bases identical to TRBD2. CDR1 and CDR2 from the germline V gene are SGHAT and FQNNGV. V trimming: 5 bases; J trimming: 2 bases; junction bases outside the gene matches: 8. The CDR3 length is 15 residues. The CDR3 loop is CASSDSSGDQETQYF. DNA of the CDR3: TGTGCCAGCAGCGATTCGAGCGGGGATCAAGAGACCCAGTACTTC.

In its sample, this clone was seen a few times. The chain links TRBV6-5 to TRBJ2-7, with 7 bases aligning to TRBD1. In germline, CDR1 is MNHEY, CDR2 SVGAGI. This CDR3 spans 14 amino acids. The V gene end was trimmed by 4 bases and the J gene end by 2 bases; junction bases not matched to a gene: 5. The CDR3 sequence is CASSSLTGTYEQYF. The CDR3 DNA reads as TGTGCCAGCAGTTCCCTGACAGGGACCTACGAGCAGTACTTC.

This clone was seen a handful of times. A much larger clone sits a single nucleotide away, making a read error possible. V gene TRBV7-6 combines with J gene TRBJ2-3; D is tentatively TRBD1 or TRBD2 (5 bases each). Germline V CDR1 and CDR2: SGHVS, FNYEAQ. This CDR3 contains 15 residues. Trimming pared 5 bases from V and 7 bases from J, leaving 19 bases between. The CDR3 DNA reads TGTGCCAGCAGCACAACAGGACGGGGATCACATACGCAGTATTTT. Encoded protein: CASSTTGRGSHTQYF. The full variable domain, rest sourced from reference TRBV7-6 and TRBJ2-3, is GAGVSQSPRYKVTKRGQDVALRCDPISGHVSLYWYRQALGQGPEFLTYFNYEAQQDKSGLPNDRFSAERPEGSISTLTIQRTEQRDSAMYRCASSTTGRGSHTQYFGPGTRLTVL.

This clone was picked up one time. The J gene is TRBJ2-5, the V gene TRBV30; maybe TRBD1 (5 bases). The V gene lost 1 base and the J gene lost 7 bases, with 13 bases spanning the gap. Looked up from germline, CDR1 is GTSNPN and CDR2 is SVGIG (reference sequence). This CDR3 has 13 residues. CDR3 DNA sequence: TGTGCCTGGAGTGGAAGGGGCTTAGGGACCCAGTACTTC. Protein: CAWSGRGLGTQYF.

The V and J genes are TRBV7-8 and TRBJ1-1, with D perhaps matching TRBD1 (6 bases). V lost 5 bases to trimming and J lost 1 base, with 14 bases between them. In germline, CDR1 is SGHVS, CDR2 FQNEAQ. The CDR3 has 15 amino acids. In DNA form, the CDR3 reads TGTGCCAGCAGCAAAGACAGGAGCTGGAACACTGAAGCTTTCTTT. This gives the protein CASSKDRSWNTEAFF.

Of note for this clone: This sequence is one base from a far larger clone and is likely a read error. The CDR3 protein is CTSSYTASGSSYEQYF. The CDR3 region has the DNA TGTACCAGCAGTTACACGGCTAGCGGGAGCTCCTACGAGCAGTACTTC. The rearrangement joins TRBV6-6 to TRBJ2-7; TRBD2 agrees at 10 bases. The CDR3 totals 16 residues. Germline-derived CDR1 and CDR2 are MNHNY and SVGAGI (reference sequence).

The chain employs TRBV29-1 and TRBJ2-2, with 7 bases aligning to TRBD1. This CDR3 comprises 14 residues. Losses at the gene ends were 6 bases for V and 6 bases for J; bases not matched to a gene: 10. Germline V gene lookup returns CDR1 SQVTM and CDR2 ANQGSEA. In nucleotides, the CDR3 is TGCAGCGTCGAGGGGGCTGGTCTCTCCGGGGAGCTGTTTTTT. Translation gives CSVEGAGLSGELFF.

This chain's CDR3 is CASSLGPMSSYEQYF. The DNA for the CDR3 is TGTGCCAGCAGCCTAGGACCTATGAGCTCCTACGAGCAGTACTTC. The chain is built from TRBV7-9 and TRBJ2-7; D not resolved. This CDR3 comprises 15 residues. Trimming removed 5 bases at V and 0 bases at J, with 14 bases between. Germline CDR1 reads SEHNR; CDR2 reads FQNEAQ (reference sequence).

The genes are TRBV19 and TRBJ2-7; weak D call: TRBD1 (6 bases). The germline V gene has CDR1 LNHDA and CDR2 SQIVND (reference sequence). The CDR3 extends over 14 amino acids. V was pared by 5 bases and J by 0 bases, with 11 bases between. CDR3 sequence reads: CASSLDRNSYEQYF. The CDR3 DNA is TGTGCCAGTAGTCTCGACAGGAACTCCTACGAGCAGTACTTC.

The chain uses TRBV27 and TRBJ2-7, with D possibly being TRBD1 (6 bases). CDR3 size: 13 residues. The germline V gene has CDR1 MNHEY and CDR2 SMNVEV (reference sequence). Trimming cost V 2 bases and J 7 bases, with 12 bases left between them. The CDR3 DNA is TGTGCCAGCAGTTTAAACAGGGCTAGGGAGCAGTACTTC. Its protein is CASSLNRAREQYF.

This clone was seen once. The chain links TRBV7-2 to TRBJ1-1; TRBD1 is a possible D gene (5 bases). The CDR3 has 15 residues. The V and J ends lost 4 bases and 0 bases respectively, with 12 bases between them. Germline CDR1 SGHTA, CDR2 FQGNSA. This chain's CDR3 is CASSSSGIMNTEAFF. The DNA of the CDR3 is TGTGCCAGCAGCTCCTCAGGGATAATGAACACTGAAGCTTTCTTT.

The chain carries TRBV19 and TRBJ1-3; D uncertain. Per germline, CDR1 LNHDA and CDR2 SQIVND (reference sequence). V was clipped by 5 bases and J by 7 bases, with 12 bases between them. The CDR3 contains 13 residues. CDR3 nucleotides: TGTGCCAGTAGTGCGTCACGGTACAACACCATATATTTT. As protein: CASSASRYNTIYF.

The V gene is TRBV28, the J gene TRBJ2-7; 13 bases match TRBD2. CDR1 and CDR2 (germline): MDHEN, SYDVKM. The V and J ends lost 8 bases and 2 bases, in that order; junction bases with no gene match: 0. This CDR3 is built from 13 residues. The CDR3 DNA reads TGTGCCAGCGGGACTAGCGGGACCTACGAGCAGTACTTC. As protein: CASGTSGTYEQYF.